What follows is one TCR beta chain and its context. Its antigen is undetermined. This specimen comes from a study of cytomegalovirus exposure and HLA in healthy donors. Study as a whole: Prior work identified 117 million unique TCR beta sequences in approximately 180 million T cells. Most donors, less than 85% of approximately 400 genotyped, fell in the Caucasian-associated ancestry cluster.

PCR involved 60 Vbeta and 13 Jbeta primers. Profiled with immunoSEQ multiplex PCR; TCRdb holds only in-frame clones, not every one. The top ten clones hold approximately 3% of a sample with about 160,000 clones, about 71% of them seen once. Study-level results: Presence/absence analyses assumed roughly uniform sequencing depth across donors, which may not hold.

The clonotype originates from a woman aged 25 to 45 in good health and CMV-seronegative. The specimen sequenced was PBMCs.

The CDR3 protein is CASSESERRYQETQYF. Written as DNA, the CDR3 is TGTGCCAGCAGCGAGAGTGAGAGGCGATACCAAGAGACCCAGTACTTC. The chain couples TRBV5-4 to TRBJ2-5; no clear D gene. Germline CDR1 SGHNT, CDR2 YYREEE (reference sequence). Trimming removed 4 bases at V and 0 bases at J, with 16 bases between. The CDR3 runs 16 residues.